One TCR delta chain is described in this entry. One base separates it from a far larger clone, so it is likely a read error. The identical CDR3 is also encoded by other nucleotide sequences in the sample. This sample was included in a study of gamma-delta T cells after stem cell transplantation. This CDR3 has 18 residues. The germline gives CDR1 GEAIGNYY, CDR2 EKD. TCRdb re-processed the RT-PCR reads using CATT. The data show about 7,800 delta-chain clones, approximately 14% seen once. The receptor was derived from a human donor. It is not recorded whose cells these are; they may come from a transplant donor. The rearrangement uses TRDV2 and TRDJ3; TRDD3 matches 8 bases. The specimen sequenced was gamma-delta T cells. The CDR3 coding sequence is TGTGCCTACCATTTACTGGGGGTCGGCTCCTGGGACACCCGGCAGATGTTTTTC. It yields the protein CAYHLLGVGSWDTRQMFF.